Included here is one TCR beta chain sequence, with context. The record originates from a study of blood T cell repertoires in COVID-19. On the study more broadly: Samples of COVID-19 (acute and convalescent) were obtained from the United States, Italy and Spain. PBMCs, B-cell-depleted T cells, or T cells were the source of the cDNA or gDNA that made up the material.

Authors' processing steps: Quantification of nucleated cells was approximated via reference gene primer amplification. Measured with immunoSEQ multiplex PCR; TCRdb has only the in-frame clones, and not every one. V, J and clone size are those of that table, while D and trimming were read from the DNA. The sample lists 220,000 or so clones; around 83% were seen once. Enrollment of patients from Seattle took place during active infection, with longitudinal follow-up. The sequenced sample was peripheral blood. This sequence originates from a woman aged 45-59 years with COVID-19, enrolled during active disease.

For the CDR3, the DNA is TGTGCCAGCAGCCCTTCAGACAGAAATGAGCAGTTCTTC. As protein: CASSPSDRNEQFF. The rearrangement joins TRBV7-9 to TRBJ2-1, with D maybe TRBD1 (5 bases). CDR3 length: 13 amino acids. Germline CDR1 is SEHNR and CDR2 is FQNEAQ (reference sequence). The V end was cut by 5 bases, the J end by 7 bases, with 12 bases between.